This T cell receptor beta chain was identified in a study of T-cell memory formation after mild COVID-19. The CDR3 runs to 18 residues. Germline CDR1 is SGHTA and CDR2 is FQGNSA. Comment on this clonotype: The germline gene is not matched at one end of the junction; a read error may be the cause.

From the 5' RACE reads, TCRdb called clonotypes with MiXCR, one entry per CDR3 protein. In the table there are around 210,000 distinct CDR3 sequences, 9.5% of which are singletons. This TCR derives from a man aged 18 to 29 who had mild COVID-19 (a few samples of this study predate the infection). Cell type and time point are not known. What was sequenced was PBMCs or a T cell subset sorted from them (not recorded which). J is TRBJ2-7 and V is TRBV7-2; D is uncertain. The CDR3 DNA reads as TGTGCCAGCAGTTCTAACCCGACCTCGGGCGGTCGAGCCTACGGGCAGTACTTC. As protein: CASSSNPTSGGRAYGQYF.